The 24 T cell receptor beta chains in this list originate from one sample, sequenced in a study of PD-1 blockade in classical Hodgkin lymphoma (dated by TCRdb to about 2020). Receptor libraries were prepared by the immunoSEQ multiplex PCR assay. TCRdb limited this immuneACCESS table to in-frame rearrangements with V and J called. A share of clones is missing; checked studies link under half to unresolved V genes, and the rest is unexplained. This sample holds about 90,000 clones; 90% were observed only once. Around 2.7% of the sample rests with the top ten. The sample's time point label is to be understood as: cycle 4 day 1 (C4D1), after five to seven weeks of nivolumab. Every trial patient had relapsed following autologous stem cell transplantation, and prior brentuximab vedotin exposure was what differed among cohorts A, B and C. The source material was peripheral blood mononuclear cells (PBMCs), sampled before the fourth cycle of nivolumab. Receptors were obtained from a human donor with classical Hodgkin lymphoma.

The chain links TRBV13 to TRBJ1-6; no clear D. V dropped 4 bases and J dropped 8 bases, with 12 bases sitting between them. Germline V gene sequence: CDR1 PRHDT, CDR2 FYEKMQ (reference sequence). The CDR3 is 14 amino acids. CDR3 DNA sequence: TGTGCCAGCAGCTGGCGGAGGGATTATTCACCCCTCCACTTT. Translation gives CASSWRRDYSPLHF.

V usage is TRBV11-2 and J usage is TRBJ2-1, with 9 bases fitting TRBD2. V dropped 5 bases and J dropped 8; count of bases not matched to a gene: 10. Per the germline V gene, CDR1 is SGHAT and CDR2 is FQNNGV. The CDR3 covers 15 residues. Written as DNA, the CDR3 is TGTGCCAGCAGCCCGGGACTAGCCCGTGGCCATGAGCAGTTCTTC. Translating it yields CASSPGLARGHEQFF.

This chain connects TRBV28 to TRBJ2-2; maybe TRBD1 (6 bases). Between the trimmed V and J ends, which lost 7 bases and 2 bases, there was a span of 17 bases. Germline loops: CDR1 MDHEN, CDR2 SYDVKM. The CDR3 has 16 amino acids. Written as DNA, the CDR3 is TGTGCCAGCATCCCTTTCACAGGGCTTAACACCGGGGAGCTGTTTTTT. Its protein product is CASIPFTGLNTGELFF.

V and J are TRBV5-8 and TRBJ1-1; D call uncertain. V shed 2 bases and J shed 0 bases, with 11 bases lying between them. The CDR3 has 15 residues. Looked up from germline, CDR1 is SGHTS and CDR2 is YDEGEE. In nucleotides, the CDR3 is TGTGCCAGCAGCTTTGTAGGGCGCCTGAACACTGAAGCTTTCTTT. It translates to CASSFVGRLNTEAFF.

To note about this clone: This specimen includes other DNA sequences encoding the same CDR3. This chain joins TRBV11-2 and TRBJ2-3; D gene ambiguous. Germline V gene data show CDR1 as SGHAT and CDR2 as FQNNGV. This CDR3 is built from 12 residues. The germline V and J ends were trimmed by 3 bases and 0 bases, with 1 base remaining between them. The DNA of the CDR3 is TGTGCCAGCAGCTTTAGCACAGATACGCAGTATTTT. Translated: CASSFSTDTQYF. The full variable domain, in which reference TRBV11-2 and TRBJ2-3 provide the parts outside the CDR3, is EAGVAQSPRYKIIEKRQSVAFWCNPISGHATLYWYQQILGQGPKLLIQFQNNGVVDDSQLPKDRFSAERLKGVDSTLKIQPAKLEDSAVYLCASSFSTDTQYFGPGTRLTVL.

This clone was picked up a small number of times. The rearrangement uses TRBV7-8 and TRBJ2-7; D remains unclear. V dropped 5 bases and J dropped 2 bases, with 4 bases sitting between them. The CDR3 spans 11 residues. Germline V CDR1 and CDR2: SGHVS, FQNEAQ. The DNA of the CDR3 is TGTGCCAGCAGCGGCACCTACGAGCAGTACTTC. It yields the protein CASSGTYEQYF.

The chain employs TRBV30 and TRBJ1-1, with D unresolved. Germline V CDR1 and CDR2: GTSNPN, SVGIG (reference sequence). Trimming stripped 2 bases from V and 6 bases from J, with 16 bases between. The CDR3 runs to 14 residues. The CDR3 protein is CAWSPLTSIPEAFF. The CDR3 DNA sequence: TGTGCCTGGAGTCCCCTAACGAGTATTCCTGAAGCTTTCTTT.

Only one count was recorded for this clone. The rearrangement uses TRBV15 and TRBJ1-3; D call uncertain. Per the germline V gene, CDR1 is LNHNV and CDR2 is YYDKDF (reference sequence). The CDR3 contains 16 residues. Trimming cost V 1 base and J 0 bases, with 10 bases left between them. The CDR3 sequence is CATSRAYKSSGNTIYF. The CDR3 DNA reads as TGTGCCACCAGCAGAGCCTACAAGAGCTCTGGAAACACCATATATTTT.

The chain joins TRBV6-5 to TRBJ2-1; no clear D. V lost 2 bases, J lost 5 bases, and 13 bases lay in between. Per the germline V gene, CDR1 is MNHEY and CDR2 is SVGAGI. The length of the CDR3 is 15 residues. The CDR3, as DNA: TGTGCCAGCAGTTACGTGGGATCCCTCAACAATGAGCAGTTCTTC. Protein product: CASSYVGSLNNEQFF.

The chain recombines TRBV13 with TRBJ2-3; D possibly corresponds to TRBD2 (7 bases). The ends were cut back, 5 bases at V and 5 bases at J, with 14 bases in the middle. Germline CDR1 and CDR2: PRHDT and FYEKMQ (reference sequence). The CDR3 extends over 14 amino acids. This chain's CDR3 is CASSPGGGLDTQYF. CDR3 nucleotide sequence: TGTGCCAGCAGCCCCGGCGGGGGCTTAGATACGCAGTATTTT.

V gene TRBV5-1 combines with J gene TRBJ1-4, with D uncertain. The CDR3 has 13 residues. V was trimmed by 5 bases and J by 0 bases, leaving 5 bases between them. Germline CDR1 and CDR2: SGHRS and YFSETQ. CDR3 sequence: CASRIATNEKLFF. The CDR3 DNA reads as TGCGCCAGCAGGATTGCAACTAATGAAAAACTGTTTTTT.

CDR3 nucleotide sequence: TGTGCCAGCAGGACAGGGAACACCGGGGAGCTGTTTTTT. Amino acid sequence: CASRTGNTGELFF. This chain uses TRBV9 with TRBJ2-2, with D maybe TRBD1 (6 bases). The germline gives CDR1 SGDLS, CDR2 YYNGEE. The CDR3 runs to 13 residues. Deletions cut 5 bases from V and 1 base from J, with 6 bases between.

V and J are TRBV7-9 and TRBJ2-7; 9 bases map to TRBD1. J was trimmed by 2 bases and V by 1 base; bases with no gene match: 0. The length of the CDR3 is 14 residues. Looked up from germline, CDR1 is SEHNR and CDR2 is FQNEAQ (reference sequence). Here the CDR3 reads CASSLGTGAYEQYF. CDR3 DNA sequence: TGTGCCAGCAGCTTAGGGACAGGGGCCTACGAGCAGTACTTC.

In this sample, this clone turned up once. The chain links TRBV18 to TRBJ1-4; weak D call: TRBD1 (5 bases). The CDR3 spans 16 residues. V was clipped by 0 bases and J by 4 bases, with 12 bases between them. CDR1 is KGHSH and CDR2 is LQKENI in the germline V gene. The CDR3 region is CASSPPGTALNEKLFF. The CDR3 nucleotides are TGTGCCAGCTCACCACCAGGGACGGCGCTTAATGAAAAACTGTTTTTT.

The J gene is TRBJ1-6, the V gene TRBV7-9; no clear D gene. The germline V and J ends were trimmed by 1 base and 0 bases, with 10 bases remaining between them. This CDR3 region has 17 residues. Germline V gene lookup returns CDR1 SEHNR and CDR2 FQNEAQ (reference sequence). In DNA, the CDR3 is TGTGCCAGCAGCTTAGAGAGAGTCAACTCCTATAATTCACCCCTCCACTTT. This encodes CASSLERVNSYNSPLHF.

The rearrangement links TRBV30 to TRBJ1-2; D might be TRBD1 (6 bases). Germline V gives CDR1 GTSNPN, CDR2 SVGIG (reference sequence). Trimming stripped 2 bases from V and 8 bases from J, with 12 bases between. This CDR3 is built from 12 residues. The CDR3 nucleotides read TGTGCCTGGAGTAGGGGGGCGGACGGCTACACCTTC. It translates to CAWSRGADGYTF.

This rearrangement joins TRBV20-1 to TRBJ2-4; D may correspond to TRBD1 or TRBD2 (6 bases each). In germline, CDR1 is DFQATT, CDR2 SNEGSKA (reference sequence). This CDR3 spans 10 amino acids. V was pared by 5 bases and J by 11 bases, with 10 bases between. DNA of the CDR3: TGCAGTGCTGGAGGGGGACTTCAGTACTTC. The encoded protein is CSAGGGLQYF.

This clone has only one observation. The chain uses TRBV9 and TRBJ2-5; D not certain. CDR3 size: 15 residues. Germline values: CDR1 SGDLS, CDR2 YYNGEE. Trimming pared 1 base from V and 2 bases from J, leaving 12 bases between. CDR3 nucleotides: TGTGCCAGCAGCGTAAGTCTTGGGATACAAGAGACCCAGTACTTC. Its translation: CASSVSLGIQETQYF.

V gene TRBV6-5 combines with J gene TRBJ2-3; D remains ambiguous. Per germline, CDR1 MNHEY and CDR2 SVGAGI. This CDR3 contains 15 residues. Deletions cut 1 base from V and 2 bases from J, with 10 bases between. The CDR3 region is CASSYFPAVTDTQYF. In nucleotides, the CDR3 is TGTGCCAGCAGTTACTTTCCGGCCGTCACAGATACGCAGTATTTT.

The chain recombines TRBV5-4 with TRBJ2-2; no reliable D call. Trimming took 0 bases from V and 5 from J, leaving 11 bases between them. There are 15 residues in the CDR3. Germline V gene data show CDR1 as SGHNT and CDR2 as YYREEE (reference sequence). The chain's CDR3 is CASSLDWGRTGELFF. The CDR3 nucleotides are TGTGCCAGCAGCTTGGATTGGGGTAGGACCGGGGAGCTGTTTTTT.

This chain uses TRBV19 with TRBJ2-5; 7 nucleotides agree with TRBD1. CDR3 length: 14 residues. Germline-derived CDR1 and CDR2 are LNHDA and SQIVND (reference sequence). The V and J ends lost 3 bases and 4 bases, in that order; junction bases with no gene match: 5. CDR3 region: CASSITGVGETQYF. In DNA form, the CDR3 reads TGTGCCAGTAGTATCACAGGGGTGGGAGAGACCCAGTACTTC. Drawing the rest from reference TRBV19 and TRBJ2-5, the complete variable domain is DGGITQSPKYLFRKEGQNVTLSCEQNLNHDAMYWYRQDPGQGLRLIYYSQIVNDFQKGDIAEGYSVSREKKESFPLTVTSAQKNPTAFYLCASSITGVGETQYFGPGTRLLVL.

The V call is TRBV4-3, the J call TRBJ2-5; 9 bases map to TRBD2. Looked up from germline, CDR1 is LGHNA and CDR2 is YSLEER. This CDR3 has 19 amino acids. V shed 1 base, J shed 0 bases, and the junction held 12 bases outside the gene matches. The DNA for the CDR3 is TGCGCCAGCAGCCAAGGCTCTCTCGGGCGGGGGGGCGACCAAGAGACCCAGTACTTC. Translated: CASSQGSLGRGGDQETQYF.

This chain links TRBV19 with TRBJ1-5; possibly TRBD1 for D (5 bases). Trimming cost V 3 bases and J 6 bases, with 18 bases left between them. CDR1 LNHDA and CDR2 SQIVND come from the germline V gene (reference sequence). CDR3 length: 16 residues. CDR3 nucleotide sequence: TGTGCCAGTAGTATCTACGCGGGGACGGCGGGTCAGCCCCAGCATTTT. Translated, it gives CASSIYAGTAGQPQHF.

The CDR3 region is CSVEGNNYGYTF. CDR3 nucleotides: TGCAGCGTTGAGGGAAACAACTATGGCTACACCTTC. The genes are TRBV29-1 and TRBJ1-2, with D uncertain. This CDR3 spans 12 amino acids. The germline V and J ends were trimmed by 3 bases and 2 bases, with 7 bases remaining between them. Germline V gene lookup returns CDR1 SQVTM and CDR2 ANQGSEA.